One sample yielded the 29 T cell receptor beta chains listed below, sequenced in a study of cytomegalovirus exposure and HLA in healthy donors. PCR used 60 Vbeta primers and 13 Jbeta primers. TCRdb keeps only in-frame clones here, not all; method: immunoSEQ multiplex PCR. Among 110,000 or so clones, 75% to 85% were seen once, and the ten largest hold approximately 1.8%. The material sequenced was PBMCs. The source is a man aged 35-49 years in good health and CMV-seronegative.

This sequence joins TRBV30 and TRBJ1-3, with D hard to call. The CDR3 loop spans 17 amino acids. Germline V gene lookup returns CDR1 GTSNPN and CDR2 SVGIG (reference sequence). Trimming stripped 2 bases from V and 0 bases from J, with 17 bases between. The CDR3 nucleotides are TGTGCCTGGAGTCCCCCTTGGGAGCGGCCCTCTGGAAACACCATATATTTT. Encoded protein: CAWSPPWERPSGNTIYF.

The chain employs TRBV9 and TRBJ2-7; 7 nucleotides agree with TRBD1. V was clipped by 4 bases and J by 6 bases; unmatched bases: 7. The CDR3 runs to 13 residues. Germline loops: CDR1 SGDLS, CDR2 YYNGEE. DNA for the CDR3: TGTGCCAGCAGCCAGGGGGTGGAGGTCGAGCAGTACTTC. It is translated as CASSQGVEVEQYF.

The CDR3 DNA follows: TGTGCCAGCAGGGGACAGTTCTACGAGCAGTACTTC. It specifies CASRGQFYEQYF. This chain links TRBV28 with TRBJ2-7; 7 bases are a match to TRBD1. The CDR3 has 12 amino acids. CDR1 is MDHEN and CDR2 is SYDVKM in the germline V gene. With V trimmed by 6 bases and J by 3 bases, 2 bases remained unmatched.

The genes are TRBV9 and TRBJ1-5; 8 nucleotides line up with TRBD1. CDR1 SGDLS and CDR2 YYNGEE come from the germline V gene. With V trimmed by 10 bases and J by 0 bases, 12 bases remained unmatched. The CDR3 covers 16 residues. CDR3 region: CASGQGAGHSNQPQHF. CDR3 bases: TGTGCCTCCGGGCAGGGGGCCGGCCATAGCAATCAGCCCCAGCATTTT.

The chain couples TRBV7-2 to TRBJ1-2, with 10 nucleotides matching TRBD1. V gave up 5 bases and J gave up 7 bases; unmatched junction bases: 4. Germline V gene lookup returns CDR1 SGHTA and CDR2 FQGNSA. The CDR3 length is 13 residues. The CDR3 coding sequence is TGTGCCAGCAGCGGGACAGGGGAGTCTGGCTACACCTTC. The encoded protein is CASSGTGESGYTF.

This clone was observed a few times. The chain couples TRBV9 to TRBJ2-3; 8 bases are a match to TRBD2. The V gene end was trimmed by 0 bases and the J gene end by 3 bases; junction bases not matched to a gene: 12. CDR1 and CDR2 from the germline V gene are SGDLS and YYNGEE. The CDR3 is made up of 18 amino acids. The DNA for the CDR3 is TGTGCCAGCAGCGTAGTAGTAGGACTAGCCGATTATACAGATACGCAGTATTTT. Protein: CASSVVVGLADYTDTQYF.

The chain couples TRBV2 to TRBJ1-2; D call uncertain. This CDR3 has 13 amino acids. Germline V gene data show CDR1 as SNHLY and CDR2 as FYNNEI. With 5 bases removed from V and 2 bases from J, the gap between germline ends came to 9 bases. CDR3 nucleotides: TGTGCCAGCAGTTACAGTGTAAACTATGGCTACACCTTC. As protein: CASSYSVNYGYTF.

This clone was seen only once. V is TRBV28 and J is TRBJ1-1; D is unclear. Germline CDR1 and CDR2: MDHEN and SYDVKM. V was pared by 4 bases and J by 4 bases, with 13 bases between. The CDR3 totals 14 residues. Here the CDR3 reads CASSSEAYGTEAFF. CDR3 in DNA: TGTGCCAGCAGTTCTGAGGCTTATGGCACTGAAGCTTTCTTT.

The chain links TRBV6-1 to TRBJ1-2, with D perhaps TRBD1 (5 bases). The germline V and J ends were trimmed by 4 bases and 3 bases, with 21 bases remaining between them. Germline values: CDR1 MNHNS, CDR2 SASEGT. CDR3 length: 17 residues. CDR3 DNA sequence: TGTGCCAGCAGTGCCCATCTCACAGGCGCCTCGGACTATGGCTACACCTTC. Translating it yields CASSAHLTGASDYGYTF.

The gene calls are TRBV5-1 and TRBJ2-4; 9 bases agree with TRBD1. Trimming took 1 base from V and 7 from J; bases not matched to a gene: 6. The CDR3 consists of 15 residues. The germline gives CDR1 SGHRS, CDR2 YFSETQ. Here the CDR3 DNA reads TGCGCCAGCAGCTTGTCTGGAGACAGGGGGAACATTCAGTACTTC. Its protein is CASSLSGDRGNIQYF.

This chain joins TRBV10-1 and TRBJ1-1, with no clear D. The CDR3 runs 14 residues. Germline assignment: CDR1 WNHNN and CDR2 SYGVQD (reference sequence). V lost 6 bases and J lost 3, with 14 bases in between. The CDR3 DNA sequence: TGCGCCAGCAGGGAAGGGAGGTCGGACACTGAAGCTTTCTTT. Translated, it gives CASREGRSDTEAFF.

On this clone: One end of the junction is discordant with germline, which a read error may explain. The chain recombines TRBV4-3 with TRBJ2-6; possible D gene TRBD1, 5 bases. The CDR3 contains 16 residues. The V gene's germline CDR1 is LGHNA and CDR2 YSLEER. CDR3 sequence reads: CASSQQVLAGANGLTF. CDR3 in DNA: TGCGCCAGCAGCCAACAGGTTCTGGCTGGGGCCAACGGCCTGACTTTC.

This rearrangement joins TRBV5-1 to TRBJ1-4; tentatively, D is TRBD1 (5 bases). The CDR3 is 15 amino acids. Germline values: CDR1 SGHRS, CDR2 YFSETQ. With 4 bases removed from V and 8 bases from J, the gap between germline ends came to 18 bases. CDR3 nucleotide sequence: TGCGCCAGCAGCGAGCAGGGTTTTCTCCACGAAAAACTGTTTTTT. Residues: CASSEQGFLHEKLFF.

This rearrangement joins TRBV5-1 to TRBJ2-2, with D possibly TRBD1 on 5 matching bases. CDR1 and CDR2 from the germline V gene are SGHRS and YFSETQ. Trimming shortened V by 0 bases and J by 5 bases, and 8 bases separated the two germline ends. The CDR3 is 14 amino acids. The CDR3 reads CASSLVRVTGELFF. DNA for the CDR3: TGCGCCAGCAGCTTGGTCAGGGTAACCGGGGAGCTGTTTTTT.

The table lists this clone with a few counts. V is TRBV27 and J is TRBJ1-1, with TRBD1 as a possible D gene (6 bases). V gave up 0 bases and J gave up 7 bases, with 9 bases separating them. The CDR3 consists of 13 residues. The germline CDR1 and CDR2 sequences are MNHEY and SMNVEV (reference sequence). The CDR3 DNA follows: TGTGCCAGCAGTTTATCGTGGGGGCTTGAAGCTTTCTTT. Translating gives CASSLSWGLEAFF.

The chain combines TRBV11-3 with TRBJ2-3; D not resolved. This CDR3 has 12 residues. Germline CDR1 SGHNT, CDR2 YENEEA. The V gene lost 5 bases and the J gene lost 3 bases, with 6 bases spanning the gap. The CDR3 sequence: CASSPTTDTQYF. Written as DNA, the CDR3 is TGTGCCAGCAGCCCCACTACAGATACGCAGTATTTT.

The chain couples TRBV19 to TRBJ1-6, with D perhaps matching TRBD1 (5 bases). Germline V gene lookup returns CDR1 LNHDA and CDR2 SQIVND (reference sequence). V shed 5 bases and J shed 6 bases, with 8 bases lying between them. This CDR3 is 13 amino acids long. The CDR3 nucleotides are TGTGCCAGTAGTTACGACAGTAATTCACCCCTCCACTTT. Encoded protein: CASSYDSNSPLHF.

Only a few counts were recorded for this clone. An end of the junction does not agree with germline; a read error may underlie this. This chain uses TRBV28 with TRBJ1-1; 8 bases align to TRBD1. Per germline, CDR1 MDHEN and CDR2 SYDVKM. There are 14 residues in the CDR3. CDR3 sequence (DNA): TGTGCCACCAGTCCAGGGGGCGGATGGACTGAAGCTTTCTTT. Translation gives CATSPGGGWTEAFF.

This chain connects TRBV10-2 to TRBJ2-2; D is unresolved. V was cut by 2 bases and J by 1 base, with 5 bases left in between. The CDR3 runs to 14 residues. Germline CDR1 reads WSHSY; CDR2 reads SAAADI. The chain's CDR3 is CASSEVLNTGELFF. The CDR3 bases are TGCGCCAGCAGTGAGGTTCTGAACACCGGGGAGCTGTTTTTT.

This clone appeared a single time. The chain couples TRBV5-1 to TRBJ2-5; 9 bases are a match to TRBD1. CDR3 length: 17 residues. V gave up 2 bases and J gave up 3 bases; unmatched junction bases: 11. CDR1 is SGHRS, CDR2 YFSETQ, per germline. The CDR3 spells CASSFYWDRDPKETQYF. The CDR3 nucleotides read TGCGCCAGCAGCTTTTATTGGGACAGGGACCCCAAAGAGACCCAGTACTTC.

The table lists this clone with a few counts. V and J are TRBV5-1 and TRBJ2-1; possibly TRBD2 for D (6 bases). Trimming removed 4 bases from V and 3 bases from J, with 14 bases in between. The length of the CDR3 is 15 residues. Germline V gives CDR1 SGHRS, CDR2 YFSETQ. The CDR3 DNA is TGCGCCAGCAGCCCTCGGGAGATCCTCTACAATGAGCAGTTCTTC. Encoded protein: CASSPREILYNEQFF.

The chain couples TRBV27 to TRBJ2-7, with TRBD2 as a possible D gene (5 bases). The V gene's germline CDR1 is MNHEY and CDR2 SMNVEV (reference sequence). This CDR3 comprises 12 residues. V lost 6 bases and J 2 bases, leaving 8 bases between the germline ends. This CDR3 is CASRTGAYEQYF. Here the CDR3 DNA reads TGTGCCAGCAGAACCGGGGCCTACGAGCAGTACTTC.

In nucleotides, the CDR3 is TGTGCCAGTGCCCAGGGGGGAACCAACTACGAGCAGTACTTC. Amino acids: CASAQGGTNYEQYF. The chain has TRBV19 and TRBJ2-7, with a possible D match to TRBD1 (7 bases). The germline CDR1 and CDR2 sequences are LNHDA and SQIVND (reference sequence). This CDR3 is built from 14 residues. V lost 8 bases to trimming and J lost 3 bases, with 17 bases between them.

The rearrangement joins TRBV2 to TRBJ1-1; 10 bases align to TRBD1. The CDR3 loop spans 14 amino acids. Germline V lookup: CDR1 SNHLY, CDR2 FYNNEI. The junction had 4 bases not matched to a gene; V was cut back by 5 bases and J by 4 bases. This chain's CDR3 is CASSTRTGGTEAFF. CDR3 coding DNA: TGTGCCAGCAGTACAAGGACAGGGGGCACTGAAGCTTTCTTT.

In nucleotides, the CDR3 is TGTGCCAGCAGTTGGACAGGGGACACTGAAGCTTTCTTT. This codes for CASSWTGDTEAFF. This rearrangement joins TRBV6-5 to TRBJ1-1; 9 positions agree with TRBD1. CDR3 length: 13 amino acids. V gave up 4 bases and J gave up 3 bases; unmatched junction bases: 0. The germline V gene encodes CDR1 MNHEY and CDR2 SVGAGI.

The genes are TRBV19 and TRBJ2-2, with D maybe TRBD1 (6 bases). This CDR3 is 15 amino acids long. CDR1 LNHDA and CDR2 SQIVND come from the germline V gene (reference sequence). Trimming cost V 2 bases and J 1 base, with 8 bases left between them. The DNA of the CDR3 is TGTGCCAGTAGTATAAAGACAGGGAACACCGGGGAGCTGTTTTTT. Translation gives CASSIKTGNTGELFF.

This clone came up a few times. J is TRBJ1-4 and V is TRBV5-1; 8 positions agree with TRBD1. Unmatched junction bases numbered 4, after V lost 4 bases and J lost 5 bases. Per the germline V gene, CDR1 is SGHRS and CDR2 is YFSETQ. The CDR3 has 14 residues. CDR3 protein: CASSEDRANEKLFF. CDR3 nucleotide sequence: TGCGCCAGCAGCGAGGACAGGGCGAATGAAAAACTGTTTTTT.

This chain connects TRBV5-6 to TRBJ1-2; the D gene is possibly TRBD1 (5 bases). V lost 4 bases and J 2 bases, leaving 9 bases between the germline ends. The V gene's germline CDR1 is SGHDT and CDR2 YYEEEE. This CDR3 has 13 amino acids. Here the CDR3 DNA reads TGTGCCAGCAGCGTTGACAGAAACTATGGCTACACCTTC. Its translation is CASSVDRNYGYTF.

This clone was counted a few times. The chain has TRBV10-3 and TRBJ2-3; TRBD2 matches 8 bases. The V gene end was trimmed by 5 bases and the J gene end by 1 base; junction bases not matched to a gene: 14. Germline CDR1 is ENHRY and CDR2 is SYGVKD. This CDR3 has 18 residues. The CDR3 DNA follows: TGTGCCATCAGTTTCCCCAGCGGGGGCCTCGGACGCACAGATACGCAGTATTTT. Translation gives CAISFPSGGLGRTDTQYF.